These T cell receptor beta chains were read from a single sample in a study of chemoradiotherapy in HPV16-positive cancers. Sequenced by immunoSEQ multiplex PCR; TCRdb stores in-frame clones only, minus some. The sample shows about 68,000 clones, 88% of them seen only once. This material consisted of blood, taken from a patient who underwent chemoradiotherapy. These receptors were collected from a human donor with HPV-associated anogenital cancer. CDR3s include the opening cysteine and the closing phenylalanine or tryptophan. The order of the fields is clone size, V gene, J gene, D gene, CDR3 protein, CDR3 DNA. A D gene is named only where the DNA matches it firmly. Clone size, where shown, is once, few, many, or a class for clones that have expanded.

.	TRBV5-8	TRBJ2-1	.	CASSFSQGEQFF	TGTGCCAGCAGCTTTTCTCAGGGTGAGCAGTTCTTC
.	TRBV28	TRBJ2-7	TRBD2	CASKAGGSYEQYF	TGTGCCAGCAAAGCGGGAGGGAGCTACGAGCAGTACTTC
.	TRBV5-1	TRBJ1-2	TRBD1	CASSSAGGMNYGYTF	TGCGCCAGCAGCTCTGCAGGGGGCATGAACTATGGCTACACCTTC
.	TRBV6-5	TRBJ2-3	.	CASGMKGVSTDTQYF	TGTGCCAGCGGGATGAAGGGGGTCAGCACAGATACGCAGTATTTT
once	TRBV5-6	TRBJ1-1	.	CASRGAGSEAFF	TGTGCCAGCAGGGGGGCGGGGAGTGAAGCTTTCTTT
.	TRBV19	TRBJ1-2	.	CASSMERPATNGYTF	TGTGCCAGTAGTATGGAGCGGCCCGCAACGAATGGCTACACCTTC
.	TRBV28	TRBJ2-7	.	CASTSPSEQYF	TGTGCCAGCACCTCCCCCTCCGAGCAGTACTTC
.	TRBV10-2	TRBJ2-5	.	CASSDFPETQYF	TGCGCCAGCAGTGATTTTCCGGAGACCCAGTACTTC
.	TRBV5-1	TRBJ2-7	TRBD1	CASSRGQGTYEQYF	TGCGCCAGCAGCCGCGGACAGGGCACCTACGAGCAGTACTTC
few	TRBV19	TRBJ2-2	.	CASRNAGELFF	TGTGCCAGTAGGAATGCCGGGGAGCTGTTTTTT
.	TRBV6-5	TRBJ2-7	.	CASSPAPYEQYF	TGTGCCAGCAGTCCCGCCCCCTACGAGCAGTACTTC
.	TRBV29-1	TRBJ2-1	.	CSVGTGGYNEQFF	TGCAGCGTTGGAACAGGCGGGTACAATGAGCAGTTCTTC
.	TRBV14	TRBJ2-3	.	CASSPPSEPTDTQYF	TGTGCCAGCAGCCCGCCTAGCGAGCCCACAGATACGCAGTATTTT
few	TRBV11-1	TRBJ1-2	.	CASSLGQGGPNYGYTF	TGTGCCAGCAGCTTGGGTCAGGGAGGACCTAACTATGGCTACACCTTC
.	TRBV29-1	TRBJ2-3	TRBD2	CSVEGASGASTDTQYF	TGCAGCGTTGAAGGGGCTAGCGGGGCTAGCACAGATACGCAGTATTTT
.	TRBV4-1	TRBJ2-1	.	CASSQDSYEQFF	TGCGCCAGCAGCCAAGATTCCTATGAGCAGTTCTTC
.	TRBV20-1	TRBJ2-5	.	CSTAAGETQYF	TGCAGTACTGCCGCCGGGGAGACCCAGTACTTC
.	TRBV27	TRBJ2-7	.	CASSLVGGPRGEQYF	TGTGCCAGCAGTTTGGTAGGGGGGCCAAGGGGCGAGCAGTACTTC
.	TRBV5-5	TRBJ1-2	.	CASSPGRDYGYTF	TGTGCCAGCAGCCCGGGGCGAGACTATGGCTACACCTTC
.	TRBV6-1	TRBJ2-7	.	CASSELQGDEQYF	TGTGCCAGCAGTGAATTACAGGGTGACGAGCAGTACTTC
.	TRBV10-3	TRBJ2-6	TRBD1	CAIKQGAISGANVLTF	TGTGCCATCAAACAGGGGGCTATCTCTGGGGCCAACGTCCTGACTTTC
.	TRBV7-9	TRBJ1-1	.	CASSSLVVPEAFF	TGTGCCAGCAGCTCACTGGTGGTCCCTGAAGCTTTCTTT
.	TRBV14	TRBJ2-5	.	CASSPGLPSLYF	TGTGCCAGCAGCCCCGGGCTTCCCTCCCTTTACTTC
.	TRBV27	TRBJ2-7	TRBD1	CASKPGQGTYEQYF	TGTGCCAGCAAACCGGGACAGGGTACGTACGAGCAGTACTTC
few	TRBV9	TRBJ2-3	TRBD1	CASSVEGGQGTDTQYF	TGTGCCAGCAGCGTAGAGGGCGGACAGGGTACAGATACGCAGTATTTT
.	TRBV5-1	TRBJ1-1	TRBD1	CASSSRTGGLNTEAFF	TGCGCCAGCAGCTCGAGGACAGGGGGCTTGAACACTGAAGCTTTCTTT
.	TRBV29-1	TRBJ1-1	TRBD1	CSSRTGNTEAFF	TGCAGCTCCCGGACAGGTAACACTGAAGCTTTCTTT
few	TRBV7-2	TRBJ1-5	.	CASSLRDGTAPAGQHF	TGTGCCAGCAGCTTAAGGGACGGAACAGCCCCAGCAGGGCAGCATTTT
.	TRBV29-1	TRBJ1-3	.	CSVATFSGNTIYF	TGCAGCGTTGCCACATTCTCTGGAAACACCATATATTTT
.	TRBV28	TRBJ2-1	.	CASSSHQGLTNNEQFF	TGTGCCAGCAGCAGCCACCAGGGACTTACAAACAATGAGCAGTTCTTC